A single sample is the source of the 8 T cell receptor beta chains below, sequenced in a study of T cells in women clearing cervical HPV infection. Sequencing was performed with immunoSEQ multiplex PCR; in TCRdb, only in-frame clones are kept and a portion is missing. The repertoire shows about 48,000 clones; the top ten hold 1.5% to 2%. The sequenced material came from blood buffy coat. The source is a woman between 18 and 70 years old with a cervical HPV16 infection that either progressed to CIN3+ or cleared (not recorded which).

Details on this clone: The read ends 3 residues shy of where the CDR3 ends; the end is completed using the germline J gene. The chain employs TRBV5-4 and TRBJ2-7, with 10 nucleotides matching TRBD2. V gave up 5 bases and J gave up 6 bases; unmatched junction bases: 5. In germline, CDR1 is SGHNT, CDR2 YYREEE (reference sequence). The CDR3 totals 13 residues. The CDR3 here is CASRPGLAVEQYF. The part of the CDR3 DNA that was read is TGTGCCAGCAGGCCCGGACTAGCGGTCGAG.

Regarding this clone: With the read ending 3 residues before the CDR3 end, the germline J gene is used to fill in that end. The chain recombines TRBV2 with TRBJ1-6, with unresolved D. V shed 6 bases and J shed 7 bases, with 16 bases lying between them. The CDR3 has 15 residues. Germline V lookup: CDR1 SNHLY, CDR2 FYNNEI. The CDR3 here is CASRRPLALNSPLHF. The CDR3 bases that were read are TGTGCCAGCAGGCGGCCCTTAGCGTTGAATTCACCC.

Notes on this clone: The read ends 3 residues early relative to the CDR3; the germline J gene fills the gap. The chain joins TRBV10-3 to TRBJ2-2; no firm D call. The CDR3 loop spans 14 amino acids. Trimming took 8 bases from V and 2 from J, leaving 12 bases between them. CDR1 ENHRY and CDR2 SYGVKD come from the germline V gene. The sequenced CDR3 bases are TGTGCCATCTTCGCAGGAATTAACACCGGGGAG. Protein sequence: CAIFAGINTGE. The whole CDR3 sequence reads CAIFAGINTGELFF.

Concerning this clone itself: Read data end 3 residues before the CDR3 end; the end is taken from the germline J gene. V gene TRBV2 combines with J gene TRBJ2-7, with TRBD1 as a possible D gene (5 bases). The germline V and J ends were trimmed by 10 bases and 1 base, with 11 bases remaining between them. The germline V gene has CDR1 SNHLY and CDR2 FYNNEI. The CDR3 consists of 12 residues. The CDR3 protein is CATDGHSYEQYF. CDR3 DNA, as far as it was read: TGTGCCACCGATGGACATTCCTACGAG.

The CDR3: CASSFLGKNIQYF. Partial CDR3 DNA: TGTGCCAGCAGTTTTCTAGGCAAAAACATT. V gene TRBV27 combines with J gene TRBJ2-4; D ambiguous. Read data end 3 residues before the CDR3 end; the end is taken from the germline J gene. The CDR3 is 13 residues long. Germline lookup yields CDR1 MNHEY and CDR2 SMNVEV (reference sequence). V lost 3 bases and J 3 bases, leaving 6 bases between the germline ends.

Comment on this clone: The read is 3 residues too short to cover the CDR3 end, so that end is filled in from the germline J gene. The rearrangement uses TRBV7-9 and TRBJ2-7; D remains unclear. With 5 bases removed from V and 0 bases from J, the gap between germline ends came to 8 bases. Germline CDR1 is SEHNR and CDR2 is FQNEAQ (reference sequence). The CDR3 runs 13 residues. The CDR3 DNA, read in part, is TGTGCCAGCAGCAAAGACAACTCCTACGAG. Its translation is CASSKDNSYE. The complete CDR3 protein is CASSKDNSYEQYF.

A remark on this clone: The sequence runs out 3 residues before the end of the CDR3; the remainder is reconstructed from the germline J gene. The chain combines TRBV28 with TRBJ2-5; D is possibly TRBD1 (6 bases). Trimming shortened V by 5 bases and J by 4 bases, and 14 bases separated the two germline ends. The CDR3 totals 14 residues. Germline V gives CDR1 MDHEN, CDR2 SYDVKM. CDR3 protein: CASSPGVGIETQYF. The CDR3 bases that were read are TGTGCCAGCAGTCCAGGGGTTGGGATAGAGACC.

Note on this clone: The sequenced fragment ends 3 residues before the CDR3 boundary, so the rest is inferred from the germline J gene. The chain recombines TRBV7-8 with TRBJ2-7; 10 nucleotides agree with TRBD1. Germline CDR1 and CDR2: SGHVS and FQNEAQ. The ends lost 5 bases at V and 5 bases at J; junction bases unmatched: 12. CDR3 length: 16 amino acids. Incomplete CDR3 DNA: TGTGCCAGCAGCCCATGGACCGGGACAGGGGTTGACGAG. It specifies CASSPWTGTGVDE. The CDR3 reads in full as CASSPWTGTGVDEQYF.